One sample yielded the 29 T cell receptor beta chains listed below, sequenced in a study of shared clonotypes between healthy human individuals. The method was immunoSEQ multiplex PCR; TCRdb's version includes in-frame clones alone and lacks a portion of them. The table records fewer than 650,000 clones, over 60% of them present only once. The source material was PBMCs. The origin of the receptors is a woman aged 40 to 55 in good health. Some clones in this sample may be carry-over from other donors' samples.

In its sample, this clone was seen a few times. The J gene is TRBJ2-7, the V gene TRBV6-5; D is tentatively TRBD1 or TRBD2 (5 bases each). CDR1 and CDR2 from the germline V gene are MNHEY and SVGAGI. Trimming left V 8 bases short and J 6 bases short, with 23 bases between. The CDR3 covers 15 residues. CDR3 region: CASRRQTGILREQYF. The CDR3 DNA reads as TGTGCCAGCCGAAGACAGACCGGGATTTTACGCGAGCAGTACTTC.

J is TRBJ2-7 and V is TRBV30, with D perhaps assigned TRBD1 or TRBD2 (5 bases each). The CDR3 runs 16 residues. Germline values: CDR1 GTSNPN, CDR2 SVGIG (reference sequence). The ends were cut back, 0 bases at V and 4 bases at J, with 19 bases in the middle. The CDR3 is CAWSVYGTSREYEQYF. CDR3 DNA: TGTGCCTGGAGTGTCTACGGGACCTCTAGGGAGTACGAGCAGTACTTC.

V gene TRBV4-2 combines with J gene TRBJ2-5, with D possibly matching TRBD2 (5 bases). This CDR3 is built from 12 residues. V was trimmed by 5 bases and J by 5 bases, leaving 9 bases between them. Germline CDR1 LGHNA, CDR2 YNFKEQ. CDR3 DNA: TGTGCCAGCAGCTTAGCGATCGAGACCCAGTACTTC. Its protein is CASSLAIETQYF.

The CDR3 DNA reads TGTGCCAGCGCAGGAGCCAATCAGCCCCAGCATTTT. Amino acids: CASAGANQPQHF. This chain links TRBV28 with TRBJ1-5; D is undetermined. The CDR3 spans 12 residues. Germline V gene sequence: CDR1 MDHEN, CDR2 SYDVKM. With 8 bases removed from V and 3 bases from J, the gap between germline ends came to 8 bases.

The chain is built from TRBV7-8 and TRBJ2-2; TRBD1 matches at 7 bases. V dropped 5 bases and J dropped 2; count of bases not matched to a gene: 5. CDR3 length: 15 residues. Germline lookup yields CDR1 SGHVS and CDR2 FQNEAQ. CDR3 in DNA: TGTGCCAGCAGCCCCAGGACAGGAAACACCGGGGAGCTGTTTTTT. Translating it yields CASSPRTGNTGELFF.

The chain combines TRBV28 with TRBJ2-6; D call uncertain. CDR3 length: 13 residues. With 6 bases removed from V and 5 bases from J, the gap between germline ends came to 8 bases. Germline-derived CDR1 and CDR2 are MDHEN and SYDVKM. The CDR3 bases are TGTGCCAGCAGCCCCCCGAGGGCCAACGTCCTGACTTTC. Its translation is CASSPPRANVLTF.

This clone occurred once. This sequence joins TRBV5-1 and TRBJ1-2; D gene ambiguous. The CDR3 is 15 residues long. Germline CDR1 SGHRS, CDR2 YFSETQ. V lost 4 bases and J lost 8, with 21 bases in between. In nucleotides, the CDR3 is TGCGCCAGCAGCCAGGACTCCCATGGCGGCGGGGGCTACACCTTC. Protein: CASSQDSHGGGGYTF.

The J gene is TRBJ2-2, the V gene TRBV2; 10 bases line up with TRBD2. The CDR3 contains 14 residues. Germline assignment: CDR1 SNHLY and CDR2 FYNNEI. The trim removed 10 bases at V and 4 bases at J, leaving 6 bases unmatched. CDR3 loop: CATAGTSVTGELFF. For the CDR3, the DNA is TGTGCCACCGCCGGGACTAGCGTCACCGGGGAGCTGTTTTTT.

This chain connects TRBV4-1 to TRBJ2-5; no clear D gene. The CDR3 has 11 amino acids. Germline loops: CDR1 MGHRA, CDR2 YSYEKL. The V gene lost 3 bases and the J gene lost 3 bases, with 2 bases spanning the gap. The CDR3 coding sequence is TGCGCCAGCAGCCAGGAAGAGACCCAGTACTTC. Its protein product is CASSQEETQYF.

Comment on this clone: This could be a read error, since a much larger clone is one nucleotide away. DNA of the CDR3: TGTGCCTGGAGTGACGTGGGCGACATTCAGTACTTC. It specifies CAWSDVGDIQYF. This chain links TRBV30 with TRBJ2-4; D is unclear. The V and J ends lost 1 base and 8 bases respectively, with 9 bases between them. The CDR3 totals 12 residues. CDR1 is GTSNPN and CDR2 is SVGIG in the germline V gene (reference sequence).

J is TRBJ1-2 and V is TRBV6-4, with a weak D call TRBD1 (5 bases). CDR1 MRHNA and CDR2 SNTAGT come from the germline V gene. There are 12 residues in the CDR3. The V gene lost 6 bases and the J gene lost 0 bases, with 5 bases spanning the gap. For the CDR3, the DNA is TGTGCCAGCAGAGGGGCTAACTATGGCTACACCTTC. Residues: CASRGANYGYTF.

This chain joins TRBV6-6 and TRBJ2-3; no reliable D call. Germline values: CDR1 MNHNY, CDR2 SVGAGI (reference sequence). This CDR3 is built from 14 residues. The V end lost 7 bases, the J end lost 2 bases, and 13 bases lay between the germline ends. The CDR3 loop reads CASTDGSNTDTQYF. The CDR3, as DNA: TGTGCCAGCACGGATGGATCGAACACAGATACGCAGTATTTT.

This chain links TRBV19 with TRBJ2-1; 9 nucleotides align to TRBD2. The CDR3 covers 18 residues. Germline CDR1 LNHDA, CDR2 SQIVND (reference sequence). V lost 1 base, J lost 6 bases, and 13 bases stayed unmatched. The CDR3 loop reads CASSIGASGTTSVNEQFF. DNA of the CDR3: TGTGCCAGTAGTATAGGGGCTAGCGGGACCACGTCGGTCAATGAGCAGTTCTTC.

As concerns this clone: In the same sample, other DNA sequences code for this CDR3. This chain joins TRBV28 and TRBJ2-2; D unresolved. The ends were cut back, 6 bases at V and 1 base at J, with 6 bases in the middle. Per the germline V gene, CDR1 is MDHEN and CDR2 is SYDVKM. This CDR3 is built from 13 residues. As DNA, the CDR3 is TGTGCCAGCAGACGACTGAACACCGGGGAGCTGTTTTTT. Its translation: CASRRLNTGELFF.

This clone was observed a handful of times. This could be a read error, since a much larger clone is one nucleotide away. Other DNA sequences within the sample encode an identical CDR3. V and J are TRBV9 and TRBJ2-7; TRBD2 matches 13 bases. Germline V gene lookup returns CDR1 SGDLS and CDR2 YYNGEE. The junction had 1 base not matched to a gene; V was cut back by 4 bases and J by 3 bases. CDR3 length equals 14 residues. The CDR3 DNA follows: TGTGCCAGCAGCCGGACTAGCGGGAGCTACGAGCAGTACTTC. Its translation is CASSRTSGSYEQYF.

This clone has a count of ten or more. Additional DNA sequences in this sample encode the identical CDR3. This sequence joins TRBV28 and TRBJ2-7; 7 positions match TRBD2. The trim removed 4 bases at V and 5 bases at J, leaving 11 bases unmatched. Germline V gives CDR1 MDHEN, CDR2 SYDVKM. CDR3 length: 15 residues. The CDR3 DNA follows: TGTGCCAGCAGTTCCCCCGGGGCTAGCGGTAACGAGCAGTACTTC. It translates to CASSSPGASGNEQYF.

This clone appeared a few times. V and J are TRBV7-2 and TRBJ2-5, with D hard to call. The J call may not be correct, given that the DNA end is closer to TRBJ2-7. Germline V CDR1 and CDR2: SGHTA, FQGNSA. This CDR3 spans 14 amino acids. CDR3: CASRRGTLSYEQYF. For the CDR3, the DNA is TGTGCCAGCAGACGAGGAACTCTCTCCTACGAGCAGTACTTC.

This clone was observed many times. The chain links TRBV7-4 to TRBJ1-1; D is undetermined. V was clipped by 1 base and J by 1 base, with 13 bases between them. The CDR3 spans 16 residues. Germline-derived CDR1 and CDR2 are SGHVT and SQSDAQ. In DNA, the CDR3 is TGTGCCAGCAGCTTAGAGATGGTGCGGGAGAACACTGAAGCTTTCTTT. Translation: CASSLEMVRENTEAFF.

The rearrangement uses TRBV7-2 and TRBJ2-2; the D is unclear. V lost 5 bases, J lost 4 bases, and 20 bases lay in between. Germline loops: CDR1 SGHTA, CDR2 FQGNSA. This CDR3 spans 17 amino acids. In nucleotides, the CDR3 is TGTGCCAGCAGCCCCCGGGCCCTACTTTTGGTCACCGGGGAGCTGTTTTTT. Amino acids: CASSPRALLLVTGELFF.

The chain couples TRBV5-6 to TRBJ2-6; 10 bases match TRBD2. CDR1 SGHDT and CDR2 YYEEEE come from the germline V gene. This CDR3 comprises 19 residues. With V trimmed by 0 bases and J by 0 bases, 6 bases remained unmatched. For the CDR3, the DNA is TGTGCCAGCAGCTTGGCGTTACTAGCGGGGCTCTCTGGGGCCAACGTCCTGACTTTC. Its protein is CASSLALLAGLSGANVLTF.

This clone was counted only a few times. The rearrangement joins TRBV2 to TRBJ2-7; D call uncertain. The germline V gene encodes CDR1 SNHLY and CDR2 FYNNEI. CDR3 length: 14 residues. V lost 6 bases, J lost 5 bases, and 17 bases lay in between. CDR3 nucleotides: TGTGCCAGCAGGAACCCCGGCTGGGGTGACGAGCAGTACTTC. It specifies CASRNPGWGDEQYF.

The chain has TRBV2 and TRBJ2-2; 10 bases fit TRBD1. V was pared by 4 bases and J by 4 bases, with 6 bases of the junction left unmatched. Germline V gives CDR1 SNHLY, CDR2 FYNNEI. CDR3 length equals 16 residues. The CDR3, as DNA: TGTGCCAGCAGTGTTTACGGGACAGGGGTCACCGGGGAGCTGTTTTTT. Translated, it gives CASSVYGTGVTGELFF.

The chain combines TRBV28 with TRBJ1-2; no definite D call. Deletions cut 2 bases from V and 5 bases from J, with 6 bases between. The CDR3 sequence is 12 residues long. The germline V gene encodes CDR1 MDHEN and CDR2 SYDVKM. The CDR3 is CASSLVGYGYTF. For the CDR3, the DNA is TGTGCCAGCAGTTTAGTCGGGTATGGCTACACCTTC.

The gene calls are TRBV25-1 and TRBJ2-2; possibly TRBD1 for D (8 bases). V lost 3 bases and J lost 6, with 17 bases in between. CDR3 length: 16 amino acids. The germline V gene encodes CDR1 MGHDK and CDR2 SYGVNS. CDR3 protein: CASSDSWTGRAGELFF. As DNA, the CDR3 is TGTGCCAGCAGTGATTCTTGGACAGGGAGGGCCGGGGAGCTGTTTTTT.

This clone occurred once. The CDR3 is CASSLGLAAGELFF. The CDR3 DNA is TGTGCCAGCAGCTTGGGCCTAGCAGCCGGGGAGCTGTTTTTT. The rearrangement joins TRBV5-5 to TRBJ2-2; maybe TRBD2 (5 bases). V dropped 0 bases and J dropped 6 bases, with 9 bases sitting between them. The germline V gene has CDR1 SGHKS and CDR2 YYEKEE (reference sequence). The CDR3 has 14 amino acids.

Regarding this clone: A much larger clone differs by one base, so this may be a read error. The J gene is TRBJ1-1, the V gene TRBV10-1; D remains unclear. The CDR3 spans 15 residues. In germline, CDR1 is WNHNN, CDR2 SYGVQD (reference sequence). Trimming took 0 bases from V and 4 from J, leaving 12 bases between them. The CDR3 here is CASSESRGESTEAFF. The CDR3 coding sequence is TGCGCCAGCAGTGAGTCGAGAGGTGAAAGCACTGAAGCTTTCTTT.

The CDR3 DNA is TGTGCCAGCAGCTTAGAGGGACAGGAGTACTTGAACACTGAAGCTTTCTTT. Its translation: CASSLEGQEYLNTEAFF. The chain has TRBV7-8 and TRBJ1-1; 8 bases fit TRBD1. The germline gives CDR1 SGHVS, CDR2 FQNEAQ. There are 17 residues in the CDR3. The ends lost 1 base at V and 0 bases at J; junction bases unmatched: 7.

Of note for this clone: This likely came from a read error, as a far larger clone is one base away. DNA of the CDR3: TGTGCCAGCAGCTTGGGGGACAGTAGCACAGATACGCAGTATTTT. Translation: CASSLGDSSTDTQYF. The rearrangement uses TRBV5-4 and TRBJ2-3; TRBD1 matches at 7 bases. The V gene's germline CDR1 is SGHNT and CDR2 YYREEE (reference sequence). The junction had 1 base not matched to a gene; V was cut back by 0 bases and J by 0 bases. The CDR3 runs 15 residues.

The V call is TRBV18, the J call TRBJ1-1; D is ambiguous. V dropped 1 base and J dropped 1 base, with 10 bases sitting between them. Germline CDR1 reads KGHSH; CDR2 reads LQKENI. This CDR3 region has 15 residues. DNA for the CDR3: TGTGCCAGCTCACCACTGCAGGAGCCGAACACTGAAGCTTTCTTT. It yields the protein CASSPLQEPNTEAFF.